This T cell receptor beta chain was captured in a study of identical twins. Template switching, a step in the protocol, added a universal primer site, and cDNA carried unique molecular identifiers. Each CDR3 protein gets one entry after TCRdb re-called the 5' RACE reads with MiXCR. The sample includes 700,000 to 950,000 distinct CDR3 sequences, roughly 12% of them seen just once. The table lists this clonotype with a few counts. Its target is not known. Study-wide findings and caveats: Models predicted less out-of-frame TCR alpha sharing in monozygotic twins than was found. Out-of-frame alpha sequences shared by twins were enriched for low generation probability.

In germline, CDR1 is SEHNR, CDR2 FQNEAQ (reference sequence). CDR3 length equals 15 residues. V dropped 6 bases and J dropped 8; count of bases not matched to a gene: 12. Separately, the same data were catalogued under a study of yellow fever vaccine responses in identical twins. As reported in that work: In identical twins, vaccine T cell responses appeared partly shared and partly individual.

The source of this sequence is a woman younger than 35 in good health. Input material: PBMCs. The chain employs TRBV7-9 and TRBJ2-1; 8 bases map to TRBD1. CDR3 sequence: CASRVQGARVYEQFF. CDR3 nucleotides: TGTGCCAGCAGGGTCCAGGGGGCTCGGGTCTATGAGCAGTTCTTC.